Given below is one T cell receptor (beta chain) in context. The target antigen is unknown. CDR1 is LNHDA and CDR2 is SQIVND in the germline V gene (reference sequence). The V gene lost 6 bases and the J gene lost 2 bases, with 14 bases spanning the gap. This CDR3 is built from 15 residues. This record comes from a study of cytomegalovirus exposure and HLA in healthy donors. Study results and caveats: Based on reports, TCR beta sequences accurately predicted HLA-A and HLA-B alleles for most subjects. HLA alleles showed associations with about 17,000 TCR beta sequences in a later analysis, at a 0.05 false discovery rate. Despite most TCR sequences being rare, some public TCRs occurred in many donors.

13 Jbeta primers and 60 Vbeta primers were used for the PCR. Profiled with immunoSEQ multiplex PCR; TCRdb holds only in-frame clones, not every one. The sample lists about 170,000 clones; 70% to 80% were seen once. The receptor was isolated from a female donor in good health and CMV-seronegative. The chain couples TRBV19 to TRBJ2-1; D might be TRBD2 (6 bases). Sequencing was performed on PBMCs. CDR3 amino acids: CASSPAGLTYNEQFF. The CDR3 DNA follows: TGTGCCAGTAGCCCTGCGGGACTGACCTACAATGAGCAGTTCTTC.